Listed below are T cell receptor beta chains from one sample, sequenced in a study of naive CD8 T cells in extremely preterm neonates. Method: immunoSEQ multiplex PCR; TCRdb's copy keeps in-frame clones and lacks some. The table records about 7,300 clones, about 94% of them present only once. What was sequenced was naive CD8+ T cells from cord blood. Every receptor here comes from a newborn in good health. The CDR3 runs from the conserved cysteine through the conserved F or W. The D gene is left open where the match is weak. Size values are once, few and many counts, or a class for expanded clones, and some rows have none.

V: TRBV10-3
J: TRBJ2-5
D: TRBD1
size: .
DNA: TGTGCCATCAGTGAAAGTGGGACAGGGCTCAAAGAGACCCAGTACTTC
CDR3: CAISESGTGLKETQYF

V: TRBV9
J: TRBJ1-1
D: .
size: .
DNA: TGTGCCAGCAGCCCGACAGACACTGAAGCTTTCTTT
CDR3: CASSPTDTEAFF

V: TRBV29-1
J: TRBJ2-7
D: TRBD1
size: .
DNA: TGCAGCGTTGAGGGAGGGACAGGGGGTTACGAGCAGTACTTT
CDR3: CSVEGGTGGYEQYF

V: TRBV19
J: TRBJ2-7
D: TRBD1
size: .
DNA: TGTGCCAGTAGTGGGACAGGGACTTCCTACGAGCAGTACTTC
CDR3: CASSGTGTSYEQYF

V: TRBV29-1
J: TRBJ2-7
D: .
size: .
DNA: TGCAGCGTTGTCCCAGGGCCCTACGAGCAGTACTTC
CDR3: CSVVPGPYEQYF

V: TRBV5-6
J: TRBJ2-7
D: TRBD1
size: .
DNA: TGTGCCAGCAGCTTGGCCGGACAGGGTCGGGGCTACGAGCAGTACTTC
CDR3: CASSLAGQGRGYEQYF

V: TRBV11-3
J: TRBJ1-1
D: TRBD1
size: .
DNA: TGTGCCAGCAGCTTTACAGGGGGCACTGAAGCTTTCTTT
CDR3: CASSFTGGTEAFF

V: TRBV7-8
J: TRBJ2-7
D: TRBD2
size: .
DNA: TGTGCCAGCAGCCCCGAGACTAGCGGGAGGGCCGGGGGCGAGCAGTACTTC
CDR3: CASSPETSGRAGGEQYF

V: TRBV7-9
J: TRBJ1-2
D: TRBD1
size: .
DNA: TGTGCCAGCAGCTTAGGACTTCAGGGGGCGCATGGCTACACCTTC
CDR3: CASSLGLQGAHGYTF

V: TRBV27
J: TRBJ1-5
D: TRBD1
size: .
DNA: TGTGCCAGGGTGACAGGGCCTCAGCCCCAGCATTTT
CDR3: CARVTGPQPQHF

V: TRBV10-1
J: TRBJ2-7
D: .
size: .
DNA: TGCGCCAGCAGTGAAAGGGGCGACGAGCAGTACTTC
CDR3: CASSERGDEQYF

V: TRBV7-9
J: TRBJ2-1
D: TRBD2
size: .
DNA: TGTGCCAGCAGCTTTCAGCGGGAGGGCCCCTACAATGAGCAGTTCTTC
CDR3: CASSFQREGPYNEQFF

V: TRBV9
J: TRBJ1-4
D: TRBD1
size: .
DNA: TGTGCCAGCAGCGTAGCCGGGACAGGGCGTGAAAAACTGTTTTTT
CDR3: CASSVAGTGREKLFF

V: TRBV6-5
J: TRBJ2-1
D: TRBD1
size: few
DNA: TGTGCCAGCAGCCTCGGACAGGGGATCGGCAATGAGCAGTTCTTC
CDR3: CASSLGQGIGNEQFF

V: TRBV30
J: TRBJ2-7
D: .
size: .
DNA: TGTGCCTGGGCCCCCGGGGAAGCCTACGAGCAGTACTTC
CDR3: CAWAPGEAYEQYF

V: TRBV11-2
J: TRBJ2-7
D: .
size: .
DNA: TGTGCCAGCAGCTTATACGGACTACCCTCCTACGAGCAGTACTTC
CDR3: CASSLYGLPSYEQYF

V: TRBV2
J: TRBJ1-2
D: TRBD1
size: .
DNA: TGTGCCAGCAGTGAAGGACAGGGGGCTAACTATGGCTACACCTTC
CDR3: CASSEGQGANYGYTF

V: TRBV29-1
J: TRBJ1-4
D: TRBD1
size: .
DNA: TGCAGCGTTGGAGGACAGGCAACTAATGAAAAACTGTTTTTT
CDR3: CSVGGQATNEKLFF

V: TRBV7-9
J: TRBJ2-7
D: .
size: .
DNA: TGTGCCAGCAGCTCGACAATTACCTACGAGCAGTACTTC
CDR3: CASSSTITYEQYF

V: TRBV6-1
J: TRBJ2-7
D: TRBD1
size: .
DNA: TGTGCCAGCAGTGAAAACAGGGGGGCATGGGAGCAGTACTTC
CDR3: CASSENRGAWEQYF

V: TRBV9
J: TRBJ2-7
D: TRBD2
size: .
DNA: TGTGCCAGCAGCGTAGGCGGGAGCTCCTACGAGCAGTACTTC
CDR3: CASSVGGSSYEQYF

V: TRBV6-1
J: TRBJ2-1
D: TRBD1
size: .
DNA: TGTGGGGCGGGACAGGGGGTAAATGAGCAGTTCTTC
CDR3: CGAGQGVNEQFF

V: TRBV10-2
J: TRBJ2-1
D: TRBD2
size: .
DNA: TGCGCCAGCAGGACTAGCGGGGGCCGCAATGAGCAGTTCTTC
CDR3: CASRTSGGRNEQFF

V: TRBV6-4
J: TRBJ1-2
D: TRBD1
size: .
DNA: TGTGCCAGCAGTGACTCGGGACAGGGGGCAAATGGCTACACCTTC
CDR3: CASSDSGQGANGYTF

V: TRBV10-3
J: TRBJ2-1
D: .
size: .
DNA: TGTGCCATCAGTGAGGGGACTCGAAGCTCCTACAATGAGCAGTTCTTC
CDR3: CAISEGTRSSYNEQFF

V: TRBV5-8
J: TRBJ1-5
D: .
size: .
DNA: TGTGCCAGCAGCTTGGGACAGTATAGCAATCAGCCCCAGCATTTT
CDR3: CASSLGQYSNQPQHF

V: TRBV4-3
J: TRBJ2-1
D: TRBD1
size: .
DNA: TGCGCCAGCAGCCAGGACAGGGGGATTTTAGATGAGCAGTTCTTC
CDR3: CASSQDRGILDEQFF